Listed here are 13 T cell receptor beta chains from one sample, sequenced in a study of CD8+ T cells in alopecia areata. Sample treatment: oral pan-JAK inhibitor, 5-10 mg twice daily. cDNA reverse transcribed from extracted RNA served as the sequencing template. The repertoire was sequenced with immunoSEQ multiplex PCR; TCRdb's copy has only in-frame clones and lacks some. The table has around 180,000 clones, roughly three fifths seen once. The sample here was CD4+ T cells sorted from blood, taken around week 47, from a patient treated with tofacitinib. The receptors here all came from a human donor with alopecia areata.

This chain links TRBV9 with TRBJ2-1; the D is unclear. Germline V gene data show CDR1 as SGDLS and CDR2 as YYNGEE. CDR3 length: 13 amino acids. Trimming pared 0 bases from V and 5 bases from J, leaving 6 bases between. The CDR3 coding sequence is TGTGCCAGCAGCGTAGCCCCTCACAATGAGCAGTTCTTC. Its translation is CASSVAPHNEQFF.

This chain connects TRBV30 to TRBJ2-3; TRBD2 aligns across 7 bases. Trimming removed 4 bases from V and 4 bases from J; junction bases left unmatched: 8. This CDR3 region has 14 residues. CDR1 is GTSNPN and CDR2 is SVGIG in the germline V gene (reference sequence). The CDR3 bases are TGTGCCTGGAACCGGGGGACTAACCCAGATACGCAGTATTTT. Its translation: CAWNRGTNPDTQYF. Full variable domain (missing parts from reference TRBV30 and TRBJ2-3): SQTIHQWPATLVQPVGSPLSLECTVEGTSNPNLYWYRQAAGRGLQLLFYSVGIGQISSEVPQNLSASRPQDRQFILSSKKLLLSDSGFYLCAWNRGTNPDTQYFGPGTRLTVL.

DNA of the CDR3: TGCAGCGTTTCGCCAGGGTATAACGAGCAGTACTTC. Residues: CSVSPGYNEQYF. This sequence joins TRBV29-1 and TRBJ2-7, with a weak D call TRBD1 (5 bases). Germline CDR1 and CDR2: SQVTM and ANQGSEA. The CDR3 consists of 12 residues. Trimming removed 5 bases from V and 5 bases from J, with 13 bases in between.

As to this clone: Other DNA sequences within the sample encode an identical CDR3. The V gene is TRBV5-6, the J gene TRBJ2-5; TRBD2 matches 7 bases. Unmatched junction bases numbered 7, after V lost 4 bases and J lost 1 base. This CDR3 region has 15 residues. Germline loops: CDR1 SGHDT, CDR2 YYEEEE. CDR3 DNA: TGTGCCAGCAGCCTCCTAGGGAGGGGCCAAGAGACCCAGTACTTC. As protein: CASSLLGRGQETQYF.

The rearrangement links TRBV19 to TRBJ2-3; 11 positions agree with TRBD2. There are 18 residues in the CDR3. Germline CDR1 is LNHDA and CDR2 is SQIVND (reference sequence). The trim removed 6 bases at V and 2 bases at J, leaving 13 bases unmatched. CDR3 nucleotide sequence: TGTGCCAGTAGCATGACTGAAACTAGCGGGGGACTCACAGATACGCAGTATTTT. Its protein is CASSMTETSGGLTDTQYF. The full variable domain, rest sourced from reference TRBV19 and TRBJ2-3, is DGGITQSPKYLFRKEGQNVTLSCEQNLNHDAMYWYRQDPGQGLRLIYYSQIVNDFQKGDIAEGYSVSREKKESFPLTVTSAQKNPTAFYLCASSMTETSGGLTDTQYFGPGTRLTVL.

The chain recombines TRBV6-5 with TRBJ1-2, with 9 bases identical to TRBD1. This CDR3 has 13 residues. J gave up 6 bases and V 4 bases, and 3 bases lay outside the gene matches. Germline V gene sequence: CDR1 MNHEY, CDR2 SVGAGI. In DNA form, the CDR3 reads TGTGCCAGCAGTTTCCGGACAGGGGATGGCTACACCTTC. It codes for CASSFRTGDGYTF.

The chain joins TRBV5-8 to TRBJ1-6, with 9 bases fitting TRBD1. Germline V lookup: CDR1 SGHTS, CDR2 YDEGEE. Unmatched junction bases numbered 3, after V lost 1 base and J lost 10 bases. CDR3 length: 14 amino acids. CDR3 region: CASSLRGQGSPLHF. DNA of the CDR3: TGTGCCAGCAGCTTGAGGGGACAGGGCTCACCCCTCCACTTT.

This chain links TRBV2 with TRBJ1-1, with 7 nucleotides matching TRBD1. The trim removed 6 bases at V and 7 bases at J, leaving 5 bases unmatched. Germline V CDR1 and CDR2: SNHLY, FYNNEI. The CDR3 length is 12 residues. The CDR3 bases are TGTGCCAGCAGGCCGACAGGGTATGAAGCTTTCTTT. Residues: CASRPTGYEAFF.

This clone occurred a few times. In the same sample, other DNA sequences code for this CDR3. The chain is built from TRBV29-1 and TRBJ1-1; tentatively, D is TRBD1 (5 bases). This CDR3 has 11 amino acids. Germline CDR1 is SQVTM and CDR2 is ANQGSEA. The V and J ends lost 4 bases and 5 bases respectively, with 8 bases between them. CDR3 sequence (DNA): TGCAGCGTTGGGGGGAGGACTGAAGCTTTCTTT. This codes for CSVGGRTEAFF.

This clone has only a few counts. The rearrangement links TRBV29-1 to TRBJ2-7, with 9 bases matching TRBD2. The trim removed 6 bases at V and 5 bases at J, leaving 11 bases unmatched. This CDR3 is 14 amino acids long. Germline CDR1 SQVTM, CDR2 ANQGSEA. In DNA, the CDR3 is TGCAGCGTCAGGACAAGCGGGGGGAGCCACGAGCAGTACTTC. It encodes CSVRTSGGSHEQYF.

J is TRBJ2-2 and V is TRBV29-1; no definite D call. V shed 6 bases and J shed 1 base, with 9 bases lying between them. CDR3 size: 13 residues. CDR1 SQVTM and CDR2 ANQGSEA come from the germline V gene. In DNA form, the CDR3 reads TGCAGCGTGAAGGATCTGAACACCGGGGAGCTGTTTTTT. Translation: CSVKDLNTGELFF.

The chain employs TRBV10-3 and TRBJ2-3; 10 bases are a match to TRBD1. The CDR3 loop spans 15 amino acids. Germline CDR1 ENHRY, CDR2 SYGVKD. The J segment lost 3 bases and the V segment lost 3 bases, leaving 3 bases of the junction unmatched. The CDR3 region is CAISEEGQGTDTQYF. In DNA, the CDR3 is TGTGCCATCAGTGAAGAGGGACAGGGGACAGATACGCAGTATTTT.

This rearrangement joins TRBV5-4 to TRBJ2-7, with D perhaps TRBD1 or TRBD2 (5 bases each). Looked up from germline, CDR1 is SGHNT and CDR2 is YYREEE (reference sequence). Trimming stripped 2 bases from V and 5 bases from J, with 17 bases between. The CDR3 runs 15 residues. The chain's CDR3 is CASSLREGMKNEQYF. The CDR3 region has the DNA TGTGCCAGCAGCTTAAGAGAGGGGATGAAGAACGAGCAGTACTTC. Supplemented by reference TRBV5-4 and TRBJ2-7, the full variable domain reads ETGVTQSPTHLIKTRGQQVTLRCSSQSGHNTVSWYQQALGQGPQFIFQYYREEENGRGNFPPRFSGLQFPNYSSELNVNALELDDSALYLCASSLREGMKNEQYFGPGTRLTVT.